A single T cell receptor beta chain is shown here with its context. Its antigen is not identified. Splitting of CD4+ cells produced CD45RA+ naive and CD45RA-negative memory subsets. The data are from a study of shared clonotypes between healthy human individuals. Whole-study context: Every donor yielded three CD4 naive, three CD4 memory, two CD8 naive and one CD8 memory plate. Study findings and constraints: Relative to memory subsets, naive subsets generally showed larger estimated richness.

The sorted-subset replicate PCRs were given 200 ng DNA, which is some 29,000 T cell genomes. The method was immunoSEQ multiplex PCR; TCRdb's version includes in-frame clones alone and lacks a portion of them. The repertoire holds approximately 2.4 million clones, under 97% seen once, with over 0.1% in the top ten. The sample comprised naive CD4+ T cells sorted from blood. Specified subset: CD45RA+ positively selected. This TCR came from a man younger than 35 in good health.

This CDR3 reads CASSSRDRANSPLHF. In nucleotides, the CDR3 is TGTGCCAGCAGCTCCCGGGACAGGGCAAATTCACCCCTCCACTTT. The chain links TRBV5-8 to TRBJ1-6; 9 bases match TRBD1. CDR3 length equals 15 residues. Unmatched junction bases numbered 5, after V lost 3 bases and J lost 7 bases. From germline, CDR1 is SGHTS and CDR2 YDEGEE.